The rows below give T cell receptor beta chains drawn from one sample of a study of molecular identifiers for immune sequencing clone quantification. TCRdb re-analysed the PCR reads in MiXCR, keeping a single row per CDR3 protein. Of over 600,000 distinct CDR3 sequences detected, less than 20% appear once; the ten largest clones hold 0.85% to 0.9%. Sequencing input: naive CD8+ T cells from blood, with Jurkat cell RNA spiked in. These receptors all come from a human donor in good health. Some libraries in this study had Jurkat cell RNA spiked in. The CDR3 runs from the conserved cysteine through the conserved F or W. The D gene is left open where the match is weak. Rows may omit the clone size; those that give it use once, few, many or a size class.

D gene,J gene,V gene,clone size,CDR3 DNA,CDR3 protein
-,TRBJ2-3,TRBV27,many,TGTGCCAGCAGTTTGGTCGCAGACCTTAGCACAGATACGCAGTATTTT,CASSLVADLSTDTQYF
TRBD2,TRBJ2-1,TRBV12-3/TRBV12-4,-,TGTGCCAGCAGCTACTCGCCATACGCCGGGACTAGGGCGTACAATGAGCAGTTCTTC,CASSYSPYAGTRAYNEQFF
TRBD1,TRBJ1-1,TRBV19,-,TGTGCCAGTACCTACGGGACAGGGAGTGACACTGAAGCTTTCTTT,CASTYGTGSDTEAFF
TRBD1,TRBJ1-5,TRBV19,many,TGTGCCAGTAGTTGGGGATCAGGGGGCCTTCAGCCCCAGCATTTT,CASSWGSGGLQPQHF
TRBD2,TRBJ2-5,TRBV12-3/TRBV12-4,-,TGTGCCAGCAGTTTTTTTGGCGGGGGGCCCCAAGAGACCCAGTACTTC,CASSFFGGGPQETQYF
-,TRBJ1-2,TRBV4-3,many,TGCGCCAGCAGCCAAGATCTGGGGGGCCGGAGCTATGGCTACACCTTC,CASSQDLGGRSYGYTF
-,TRBJ2-7,TRBV7-9,many,TGTGCCAGCAGCGCCCCAGACAGAGTCTACGAGCAGTACTTC,CASSAPDRVYEQYF
-,TRBJ2-7,TRBV4-1,many,TGCGCCAGCAGCTTACAGGTGACCCGGAGGGAGCAGTACTTC,CASSLQVTRREQYF
TRBD1,TRBJ2-7,TRBV6-5,many,TGTGCCAGCAAAAACGGCGGGGACAGGGATGGCGAGCAGTACTTC,CASKNGGDRDGEQYF
-,TRBJ1-4,TRBV19,many,TGTGCCAGTACCAAAAGAACTAATGAAAAACTGTTTTTT,CASTKRTNEKLFF
TRBD1,TRBJ2-4,TRBV2,many,TGTGCCAGCAGTCCCCCCTCCGGGACAGGGGAGGGCATTCAGTACTTC,CASSPPSGTGEGIQYF
-,TRBJ2-3,TRBV2,many,TGTGCCAGCAGTGAACATCTTGATACGCAGTATTTT,CASSEHLDTQYF
-,TRBJ2-1,TRBV11-2,many,TGTGCCAGCAGCCGACCGGGACCGGGGGACAATGAGCAGTTCTTC,CASSRPGPGDNEQFF
-,TRBJ2-2,TRBV4-1,many,TGCGCCAGCAGCCAACTTGGGCCCGGGGAGCTGTTTTTT,CASSQLGPGELFF
-,TRBJ1-1,TRBV5-1,many,TGCGCCAGCAGCCAGTCGGGGGGGAACACTGAAGCTTTCTTT,CASSQSGGNTEAFF
-,TRBJ2-2,TRBV7-6,many,TGTGCCAGCAGCCCCGTCTCGGGGGCATACACCGGGGAGCTGTTTTTT,CASSPVSGAYTGELFF
-,TRBJ1-5,TRBV12-3/TRBV12-4,many,TGTGCCAGCAGTTTTCTCGCAGGTAGCAATCAGCCCCAGCATTTT,CASSFLAGSNQPQHF
-,TRBJ2-7,TRBV5-6,many,TGTGCCAGCAGCGCCGACAGGTACGAGCAGTACTTC,CASSADRYEQYF
TRBD2,TRBJ2-3,TRBV20-1,many,TGCAGTGCTTGGGGACTAGCGGGTAGAACCACAGATACGCAGTATTTT,CSAWGLAGRTTDTQYF
TRBD2,TRBJ2-2,TRBV5-1,few,TGCGCCAGCAGCCTCTACGGACTAGCGGAGAACACCGGGGAGCTGTTTTTT,CASSLYGLAENTGELFF
-,TRBJ2-3,TRBV4-3,many,TGCGCCAGCAGCCAGAATTGGGAGTGGGCGCAGTATTTT,CASSQNWEWAQYF
-,TRBJ2-3,TRBV5-6,few,TGTGCCAGCAGCTGGGCCGACGGTTACACAGATACGCAGTATTTT,CASSWADGYTDTQYF
TRBD1,TRBJ1-5,TRBV19,many,TGTGCCAGTAACCCCTTGACAGGGGGAAATCAGCCCCAGCATTTT,CASNPLTGGNQPQHF
-,TRBJ2-5,TRBV29-1,many,TGCAGCGTTGAAACCCGGGTCGAGACCCAGTACTTC,CSVETRVETQYF
TRBD2,TRBJ2-3,TRBV4-2,few,TGTGCCAGCAGCCCTCGGGTCGGCTTGGCGGGGGACACAGATACGCAGTATTTT,CASSPRVGLAGDTDTQYF
-,TRBJ2-5,TRBV28,many,TGTGCCAGCAGTTTGGATTTCGGCGTACAAGAGACCCAGTACTTC,CASSLDFGVQETQYF
-,TRBJ2-3,TRBV7-9,many,TGTGCCAGCAGCCCAGGACTGCAGGCGCAGTATTTT,CASSPGLQAQYF
-,TRBJ2-4,TRBV13,many,TGTGCCAGCAGCCCGAGTAGATGGGCAGCCAAAAACATTCAGTACTTC,CASSPSRWAAKNIQYF
TRBD2,TRBJ2-7,TRBV4-3,few,TGCGCCAGCAGCCAACAAGCGGGGCACTACGAGCAGTACTTC,CASSQQAGHYEQYF
TRBD1,TRBJ1-2,TRBV4-3,many,TGCGCCAGCAGCCAACAAAGGACAGGGAGATATGGCTACACCTTC,CASSQQRTGRYGYTF
-,TRBJ1-2,TRBV27,once,TGTGCCAGCAGTCCCACTGCGGGGGGCCAGGGCTACACCTTC,CASSPTAGGQGYTF
-,TRBJ2-1,TRBV4-1,-,TGCGCCAGCAGCCAAGAATTGCTAGTGGGGGGAATGGGGCTGTTCTTC,CASSQELLVGGMGLFF
TRBD2,TRBJ2-2,TRBV6-2/TRBV6-3,few,TGTGCCAGCTGGTACCGAGGACTAGCGGGAGGGGTTTCGGCGTCCGGGGAGCTGTTTTTT,CASWYRGLAGGVSASGELFF
-,TRBJ1-1,TRBV28,few,TGTGCCGGCAGTTTGAACACTGAAGCTTTCTTT,CAGSLNTEAFF
-,TRBJ2-3,TRBV4-1,many,TGCGCCAGCAGCCAAGAGGGAGCTCTAGTTGGATCAGATACGCAGTATTTT,CASSQEGALVGSDTQYF
-,TRBJ1-5,TRBV20-1,-,TGCAGTGCTAGGCCCCCGACAAGGTTGGACAATCAGCCCCAGCATTTT,CSARPPTRLDNQPQHF
-,TRBJ2-7,TRBV6-1,few,TGTGCCAGCAGTGAAGCGACAGCGTTGGAGCAGTACTTC,CASSEATALEQYF
-,TRBJ2-2,TRBV28,few,TGTGCCAGCAGTTTATCGAGGGGCGGGGCCGGGGAGCTGTTTTTT,CASSLSRGGAGELFF
-,TRBJ2-7,TRBV7-9,few,TGTGCCAGCAGCTTAGTGGCCAGCAGTTACGAGCAGTACTTC,CASSLVASSYEQYF
-,TRBJ1-1,TRBV13,many,TGTGCCAGCAGATGGACGGGAATGAACACTGAAGCTTTCTTT,CASRWTGMNTEAFF
-,TRBJ1-2,TRBV2,-,TGTGCCTTAAGGGGGGCTGGGTCTAACTATGGCTACACCTTC,CALRGAGSNYGYTF
-,TRBJ2-7,TRBV7-9,many,TGTGCCAGCAGCTTAGAACCAAACTACGAGCAGTACTTC,CASSLEPNYEQYF
-,TRBJ2-1,TRBV29-1,many,TGCAGCGTTGAAGATTTGTCCGGGATGTACAATGAGCAGTTCTTC,CSVEDLSGMYNEQFF
-,TRBJ1-1,TRBV29-1,many,TGCAGCGTTGGTAATGGGGAGTCTGAAGCTTTCTTT,CSVGNGESEAFF
-,TRBJ2-7,TRBV13,many,TGTGCCAGCAGCCACGATGGGGGTGGAGGCTACGAGCAGTACTTC,CASSHDGGGGYEQYF
-,TRBJ2-1,TRBV29-1,many,TGCAGCGTTGAAGAAGGTGACACTGAGCAGTTCTTC,CSVEEGDTEQFF
-,TRBJ2-2,TRBV9,few,TGTGCCAGCAGCCCTCCCTCCGGCAGCACCGGGGAGCTGTTTTTT,CASSPPSGSTGELFF
-,TRBJ2-7,TRBV2,few,TGTGCCAGCAGTGAACCACTTCAGGGTGGGGGGTACGAGCAGTACTTC,CASSEPLQGGGYEQYF
-,TRBJ2-2,TRBV7-9,many,TGTGTCAGCAGCCCTAACGTACAGGGGAACACCGGGGAGCTGTTTTTT,CVSSPNVQGNTGELFF
TRBD1,TRBJ1-2,TRBV12-3/TRBV12-4,-,TGTGCCAGCAGTCCTTCGACAGGGGGATTTAACTATGGCTACACCTTC,CASSPSTGGFNYGYTF